A selection of T cell receptor beta chains follows, all from one sample in a study of blood T cell repertoires in COVID-19. Profiling relied on immunoSEQ multiplex PCR, and the TCRdb table lists in-frame clones only, not all of them. In the table there are approximately 310,000 clones, roughly 91% of which are singletons. The sequencing sample was made of peripheral blood. Receptors were obtained from a man aged 45 to 65 with active or convalescent COVID-19. The CDR3 runs from the conserved cysteine through the conserved F or W. A D gene is named only where the DNA matches it firmly. Only part of the rows carry a size: once, few, many, or a class if the clone is expanded.

TRBV7-8	-	TRBD1	TRBJ1-6	15	CASSPRDRGNSPLHF	TGTGCCAGCAGCCCCCGGGACAGGGGGAATTCACCCCTCCACTTT
TRBV6-6	few	-	TRBJ1-5	15	CASSLGTRSAQPQHF	TGTGCCAGCAGCCTCGGGACTCGGAGCGCTCAGCCCCAGCATTTT
TRBV30	-	-	TRBJ2-4	12	CAWSGIKNIQYF	TGTGCCTGGAGTGGTATCAAAAACATTCAGTACTTC
TRBV7-3	-	-	TRBJ2-5	13	CASSPSYQETQYF	TGTGCCAGCAGCCCCTCGTACCAAGAGACCCAGTACTTC
TRBV6-1	-	-	TRBJ1-1	13	CASSDRGYTEAFF	TGTGCCAGCAGTGACAGGGGATATACTGAAGCTTTCTTT
TRBV5-4	-	TRBD2	TRBJ2-1	13	CASSPAGANEQFF	TGTGCCAGCAGCCCAGCGGGAGCGAATGAGCAGTTCTTC
TRBV11-3	-	-	TRBJ2-1	12	CASSLEGREQFF	TGTGCCAGCAGCCTCGAGGGTCGCGAGCAGTTCTTC
TRBV9	-	-	TRBJ2-3	15	CASSVGGNRGDTQYF	TGTGCCAGCAGCGTTGGCGGGAACCGGGGAGATACGCAGTATTTT
TRBV2	-	-	TRBJ1-3	17	CASSGQPRLSSGNTIYF	TGTGCCAGCAGTGGACAGCCCCGCCTTAGCTCTGGAAACACCATATATTTT
TRBV4-3	once	TRBD1	TRBJ2-2	14	CASSRGQGTGELFF	TGCGCCAGCAGCCGGGGACAGGGGACCGGGGAGCTGTTTTTT
TRBV5-4	-	TRBD1	TRBJ1-1	14	CASSLAGGGTEAFF	TGTGCCAGCAGCTTGGCAGGGGGCGGCACTGAAGCTTTCTTT
TRBV18	-	TRBD1	TRBJ1-2	13	CASSPTGAYGYTF	TGTGCCAGCTCACCGACAGGGGCCTATGGCTACACCTTC
TRBV12-3/TRBV12-4	-	-	TRBJ1-5	13	CASSPPSGGTQHF	TGTGCCAGCAGTCCGCCATCCGGGGGGACCCAGCATTTT
TRBV18	-	-	TRBJ2-3	15	CASSSRQPSTDTQYF	TGTGCCAGCTCAAGCAGACAGCCTAGCACAGATACGCAGTATTTT
TRBV5-5	-	TRBD1	TRBJ1-2	16	CASSSLKGGLALGYTF	TGTGCCAGCAGCTCGTTAAAAGGGGGCTTAGCTTTGGGCTACACCTTC
TRBV6-2/TRBV6-3	-	TRBD1	TRBJ1-1	13	CASSRQGKTEAFF	TGTGCCAGCAGTCGACAGGGTAAGACTGAAGCTTTCTTT
TRBV28	-	-	TRBJ1-4	14	CASSSQAGYEKLFF	TGTGCCAGCAGTTCACAGGCGGGGTATGAAAAACTGTTTTTT
TRBV27	many	TRBD2	TRBJ2-5	15	CASSLNGGAPETQYF	TGTGCCAGCAGTTTGAACGGGGGGGCCCCAGAGACCCAGTACTTC
TRBV10-3	-	TRBD1	TRBJ1-4	18	CAISVSGQGRGGDEKLFF	TGTGCCATCAGTGTCTCGGGACAGGGTCGGGGAGGGGATGAAAAACTGTTTTTT
TRBV11-2	-	-	TRBJ2-1	17	CASSLEIRQGIMNEQFF	TGTGCCAGCAGCTTAGAAATTAGGCAGGGGATTATGAATGAGCAGTTCTTC
TRBV18	-	TRBD1	TRBJ2-6	15	CASSPDRAGANVLTF	TGTGCCAGCTCACCGGACAGGGCTGGGGCCAACGTCCTGACTTTC
TRBV30	-	TRBD1	TRBJ2-7	14	CAWSGTGGFYEQYF	TGTGCCTGGAGTGGGACAGGGGGCTTCTACGAGCAGTACTTC
TRBV6-5	-	-	TRBJ2-6	15	CASSQGYPGANVLTF	TGTGCCAGCAGTCAGGGGTACCCTGGGGCCAACGTCCTGACTTTC
TRBV2	-	TRBD1	TRBJ1-6	15	CASRGQGSYNSPLHF	TGTGCCAGCAGAGGACAGGGATCCTATAATTCACCCCTCCACTTT
TRBV28	-	-	TRBJ1-1	14	CASSFGQLNTEAFF	TGTGCCAGCTCCTTCGGACAGTTGAACACTGAAGCTTTCTTT
TRBV5-1	-	TRBD2	TRBJ2-5	13	CASSSGLAETQYF	TGCGCCAGCAGCTCGGGACTAGCGGAGACCCAGTACTTC
TRBV11-2	-	-	TRBJ2-5	15	CASSPTRVGQETQYF	TGTGCCAGCAGCCCAACCAGGGTGGGCCAAGAGACCCAGTACTTC
TRBV29-1	few	-	TRBJ2-7	14	CSVEDRPGSYEQYF	TGCAGCGTTGAAGATCGCCCGGGCTCCTACGAGCAGTACTTC
TRBV6-1	-	-	TRBJ2-2	14	CASSEVRGSGELFF	TGTGCCAGCAGTGAAGTTCGGGGTTCCGGGGAGCTGTTTTTT
TRBV30	-	TRBD1	TRBJ1-6	13	CAWSLRDSSPLHF	TGTGCCTGGAGCCTCCGGGACAGTTCACCCCTCCACTTT
TRBV10-2	-	-	TRBJ1-1	17	CASSSPTNRRGNTEAFF	TGCGCCAGCAGTAGCCCTACCAACCGCAGGGGGAACACTGAAGCTTTCTTT
TRBV5-1	-	-	TRBJ1-1	14	CASSESQGSPEAFF	TGCGCCAGCAGCGAGTCACAGGGCTCACCTGAAGCTTTCTTT
TRBV10-3	-	TRBD2	TRBJ2-5	13	CAISREGEKTQYF	TGTGCCATCAGTAGGGAGGGAGAAAAGACCCAGTACTTC
TRBV27	-	TRBD2	TRBJ2-1	17	CASSLSGLAYSYNEQFF	TGTGCCAGCAGTTTATCTGGACTAGCTTACTCCTACAATGAGCAGTTCTTC
TRBV18	few	-	TRBJ1-6	15	CASSRSSNLNSPLHF	TGTGCCAGCTCTAGGAGCAGCAATTTAAATTCACCCCTCCACTTT
TRBV5-5	once	-	TRBJ2-2	17	CASSAHRSDLYTGELFF	TGTGCCAGCAGCGCCCACAGGTCGGACCTTTACACCGGGGAGCTGTTTTTT
TRBV2	-	-	TRBJ1-1	15	CASSENTGVNTEAFF	TGTGCCAGCAGTGAAAATACAGGAGTGAACACTGAAGCTTTCTTT
TRBV4-3	-	TRBD1	TRBJ2-5	16	CASSQNPNRGQETQYF	TGCGCCAGCAGCCAAAACCCCAACAGGGGGCAAGAGACCCAGTACTTC
TRBV6-7	-	-	TRBJ2-1	16	CASSYDGVKAYNEQFF	TGTGCCAGCAGTTACGACGGGGTTAAGGCCTACAATGAGCAGTTCTTC
TRBV10-2	-	TRBD1	TRBJ1-1	13	CASAGQGLFEAFF	TGCGCCAGCGCAGGACAGGGTCTTTTTGAAGCTTTCTTT
TRBV19	-	TRBD1	TRBJ1-4	15	CASSMQGAANEKLFF	TGTGCCAGTAGTATGCAGGGGGCCGCTAATGAAAAACTGTTTTTT
TRBV19	few	-	TRBJ2-5	15	CASSLAGDNQETQYF	TGTGCCAGTAGTCTGGCGGGGGACAACCAAGAGACCCAGTACTTC
TRBV18	-	TRBD2	TRBJ2-7	15	CASSQGTSEVYEQYF	TGTGCCAGCTCACAAGGGACTAGCGAGGTCTACGAGCAGTACTTC
TRBV3-1/TRBV3-2	-	-	TRBJ2-5	13	CASSHLLQETQYF	TGTGCCAGCAGCCACCTCCTCCAGGAGACCCAGTACTTC
TRBV6-1	-	TRBD2	TRBJ2-5	15	CASSESTSRQETQYF	TGTGCCAGCAGTGAATCGACTAGCCGACAAGAGACCCAGTACTTC
TRBV12-3/TRBV12-4	-	-	TRBJ1-2	12	CASSLGTGSYTF	TGTGCCAGCAGTTTGGGAACAGGGAGCTACACCTTC
TRBV3-1/TRBV3-2	-	TRBD1	TRBJ1-2	14	CASSQTGTAYGYTF	TGTGCCAGCAGCCAGACCGGGACAGCTTATGGCTACACCTTC
TRBV18	-	-	TRBJ2-7	12	CASSFRGIEQYF	TGTGCCAGCTCATTTAGGGGGATCGAGCAGTACTTC
TRBV9	-	-	TRBJ2-3	15	CASSVGQAHTDTQYF	TGTGCCAGCAGCGTAGGACAGGCTCACACAGATACGCAGTATTTT
TRBV7-2	-	TRBD2	TRBJ2-3	14	CASSLGLAVDTQYF	TGTGCCAGCAGCTTAGGGCTAGCGGTAGATACGCAGTATTTT
TRBV7-2	-	-	TRBJ1-4	13	CASKRGLNEKLFF	TGTGCCAGCAAAAGAGGGTTAAATGAAAAACTGTTTTTT
TRBV28	-	-	TRBJ2-7	18	CASSPYTLTSHAIYEQYF	TGTGCCAGCAGTCCCTACACTCTGACTTCCCACGCTATCTACGAGCAGTACTTC
TRBV28	-	-	TRBJ1-6	15	CASSQNTGNNSPLHF	TGTGCCAGCAGTCAAAATACAGGGAATAATTCACCCCTCCACTTT
TRBV7-9	-	TRBD1	TRBJ2-5	13	CASSLAGGETQYF	TGTGCCAGCAGCTTGGCAGGGGGAGAGACCCAGTACTTC
TRBV7-6	-	TRBD2	TRBJ2-3	15	CASSSTGGGIDTQYF	TGTGCCAGCAGCTCCACTGGCGGGGGTATAGATACGCAGTATTTT
TRBV6-1	-	TRBD1	TRBJ1-1	13	CASSRQGLTEAFF	TGTGCCAGCAGCCGACAGGGACTCACTGAAGCTTTCTTT